This T cell receptor beta chain stems from a study of graft-versus-host responses after intestinal transplantation. For the study at large: Isolated intestinal, liver-intestinal, or multivisceral transplants had been given to the recipients.

The length of the CDR3 is 12 residues. Trimming left V 1 base short and J 3 bases short, with 5 bases between. Germline-derived CDR1 and CDR2 are SGHKS and YYEKEE (reference sequence). On this clone itself: Its antigen remains unidentified.

Study-level points and caveats: Among recipient marrow samples, GvH clones were found; some appeared first in ileum or blood.

Profiling relied on immunoSEQ multiplex PCR, and the TCRdb table lists in-frame clones only, not all of them. The sample includes 20,000 to 30,000 clones, approximately 85% of them seen just once. The sample consisted of PBMCs, taken 450 to 490 days after intestinal transplant. The chain couples TRBV5-5 to TRBJ2-7; D is undetermined. This TCR came from a human patient who received an intestinal transplant, so some T cells may come from the graft donor. The CDR3 DNA is TGTGCCAGCAGCTTGACTTTCTACGAGCAGTACTTC. Translation: CASSLTFYEQYF.